A selection of T cell receptor beta chains follows, all from one sample in a study of blood T cell repertoires in COVID-19. Sequencing was performed with immunoSEQ multiplex PCR; in TCRdb, only in-frame clones are kept and a portion is missing. The sample contains about 9,300 clones, more than 85% of which appear only once. The sequenced sample consisted of peripheral blood. All receptors come from a woman aged 50 to 60 with active COVID-19. Each CDR3 is given with its conserved first and last residue. D genes are given only for firm matches. Only part of the rows carry a size: once, few, many, or a class if the clone is expanded.

D | J | size | V | DNA | CDR3
TRBD2 | TRBJ2-7 | . | TRBV18 | TGTGCCAGCTCACCACCGAACTTAGCGGGTGGGCATTGGGAGCAGTACTTC | CASSPPNLAGGHWEQYF
TRBD2 | TRBJ2-2 | . | TRBV7-9 | TGTGCCAGCAGCTTACCGGCTAGCGGACCAACCGGGGAGCTGTTTTTT | CASSLPASGPTGELFF
TRBD1 | TRBJ1-6 | . | TRBV13 | TGTGCCAGCAGCAAGGATAGGGGGCTGCTTTCACCCCTCCACTTT | CASSKDRGLLSPLHF
TRBD1 | TRBJ2-7 | . | TRBV5-6 | TGTGCCAGCAGTCGACAGGGGATAAACTACGAGCAGTACTTC | CASSRQGINYEQYF
. | TRBJ2-1 | . | TRBV27 | TGTGCCAGCAGTGCCCTGAGGGTTCAGTACAATGAGCAGTTCTTC | CASSALRVQYNEQFF
. | TRBJ1-2 | . | TRBV7-8 | TGTGCCAGCAGCCCAACGGAGGGTAACTATGGCTACACCTTC | CASSPTEGNYGYTF
TRBD2 | TRBJ2-5 | . | TRBV2 | TGTGCCAGCAGAACGGGACTAGCGGGAGAGACCCAGTACTTC | CASRTGLAGETQYF
TRBD1 | TRBJ2-7 | . | TRBV2 | TGTGCCAGCAAGGGGACAGGGATGGACGAGCAGTACTTC | CASKGTGMDEQYF
TRBD1 | TRBJ1-1 | . | TRBV5-1 | TGCGCCAGCAGCCCGGGGGACAGGCCGAACACTGAAGCTTTCTTT | CASSPGDRPNTEAFF
TRBD2 | TRBJ2-7 | . | TRBV5-1 | TGCGCCAGCAGCGCGGGGGACGGAACCTACGAGCAGTACTTC | CASSAGDGTYEQYF
. | TRBJ2-1 | . | TRBV13 | TGTGCCAGCAGCCCGCGACTTGGAGAGCAGTTCTTC | CASSPRLGEQFF
TRBD2 | TRBJ2-7 | . | TRBV14 | TGTGCCAGCAGCCCCTACCTACTAGCGGGAAGCGTCTACGAGCAGTACTTC | CASSPYLLAGSVYEQYF
TRBD1 | TRBJ1-1 | once | TRBV10-1 | TGCGCCAGCAGTGACGGACAGGGGAACACTGAAGCTTTCTTT | CASSDGQGNTEAFF
TRBD2 | TRBJ2-3 | . | TRBV6-5 | TGTGCCAGCAGTTACCTAGCGGCCACAGATACGCAGTATTTT | CASSYLAATDTQYF
TRBD1 | TRBJ1-1 | . | TRBV5-1 | TGCGCCAGCAGTCTGACAGGGGGAAGGGGGACTGAAGCTTTCTTT | CASSLTGGRGTEAFF
. | TRBJ1-6 | . | TRBV5-1 | TGCGCCAGCAGCTCTAACGACAGGTTTTCACCCCTCCACTTT | CASSSNDRFSPLHF
. | TRBJ1-2 | . | TRBV5-6 | TGTGCCAGCAGCCCTTCGGGCAGGGAATTCTATGGCTACACCTTC | CASSPSGREFYGYTF
. | TRBJ2-3 | . | TRBV3-1/TRBV3-2 | TGTGCCAGCAGCCAAGGGGTTCCGGCTAGAGATACGCAGTATTTT | CASSQGVPARDTQYF
. | TRBJ2-1 | . | TRBV7-9 | TGTGCCAGCAGCTTAGCGCTCGCGGGGTCCTACAATGAGCAGTTCTTC | CASSLALAGSYNEQFF
TRBD1 | TRBJ1-2 | once | TRBV28 | TGTGCCAGCAGTTTCCAGGGGGACTATGGCTACACCTTC | CASSFQGDYGYTF
. | TRBJ2-7 | few | TRBV2 | TGTGCCAGCAGTGAACAAGGGGGAGGGGCTGCTCGCGAGCAGTACTTC | CASSEQGGGAAREQYF
TRBD2 | TRBJ2-1 | . | TRBV4-1 | TGCGCCAGCAGCCAAGAAGGACTAGCGGGAGGCCAGCACTTCTTC | CASSQEGLAGGQHFF
. | TRBJ1-1 | . | TRBV18 | TGTGCCAGCTCACCAGTCACAGTTCGGAACACTGAAGCTTTCTTT | CASSPVTVRNTEAFF
TRBD1 | TRBJ2-2 | . | TRBV5-1 | TGCGCCAGCAGCCCCCGGACAGGGACGCACGGGGAGCTGTTTTTT | CASSPRTGTHGELFF
. | TRBJ1-1 | . | TRBV30 | TGTGCCTGGAGTACCTATGGGGCTGGTGAAGCTTTCTTT | CAWSTYGAGEAFF
. | TRBJ2-5 | . | TRBV6-5 | TGTGCCAGCAGTAAATCAGGGGAACAAGAGACCCAGTACTTC | CASSKSGEQETQYF